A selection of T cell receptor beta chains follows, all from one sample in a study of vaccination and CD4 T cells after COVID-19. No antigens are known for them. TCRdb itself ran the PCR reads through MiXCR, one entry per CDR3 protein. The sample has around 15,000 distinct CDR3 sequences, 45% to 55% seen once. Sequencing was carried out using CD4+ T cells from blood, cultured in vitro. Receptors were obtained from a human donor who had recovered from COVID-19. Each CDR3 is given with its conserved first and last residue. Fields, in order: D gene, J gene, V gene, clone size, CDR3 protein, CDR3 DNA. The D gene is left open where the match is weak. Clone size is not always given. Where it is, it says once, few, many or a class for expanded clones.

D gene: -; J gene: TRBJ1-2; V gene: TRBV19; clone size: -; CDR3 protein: CASSGPGTYGYTF; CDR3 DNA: TGTGCCAGTAGTGGTCCGGGGACCTATGGCTACACCTTC
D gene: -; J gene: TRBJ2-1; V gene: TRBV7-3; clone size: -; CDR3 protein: CASRRGALSYNEQFF; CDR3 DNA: TGTGCCAGCAGGAGGGGAGCGTTGAGCTACAATGAGCAGTTCTTC
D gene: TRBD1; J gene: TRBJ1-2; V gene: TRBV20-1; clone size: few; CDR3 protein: CSAISGTGPVSGGYTF; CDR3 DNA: TGCAGTGCCATCTCCGGGACAGGGCCCGTGAGCGGAGGCTACACCTTC
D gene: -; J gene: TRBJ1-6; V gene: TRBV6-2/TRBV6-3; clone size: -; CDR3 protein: CASRPGATYNSPLHF; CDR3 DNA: TGTGCCAGCAGACCCGGGGCCACCTATAATTCACCCCTCCACTTT
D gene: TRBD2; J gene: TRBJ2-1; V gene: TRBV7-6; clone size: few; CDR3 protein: CASSPKKGLAGGPGQFF; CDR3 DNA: TGTGCCAGCAGCCCCAAAAAGGGACTAGCGGGAGGGCCAGGGCAGTTCTTC
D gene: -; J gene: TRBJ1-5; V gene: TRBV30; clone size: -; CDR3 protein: CAWGGAADQPQHF; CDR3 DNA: TGTGCCTGGGGGGGGGCTGCGGATCAGCCCCAGCATTTT
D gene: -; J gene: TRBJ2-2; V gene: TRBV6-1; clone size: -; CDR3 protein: CASYRTNTGELFF; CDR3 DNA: TGTGCCAGCTACAGGACCAACACCGGGGAGCTGTTTTTT
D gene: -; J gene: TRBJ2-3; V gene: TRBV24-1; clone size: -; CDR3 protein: CATNGDTDTQYF; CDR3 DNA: TGTGCCACCAACGGGGACACCGATACGCAGTATTTT
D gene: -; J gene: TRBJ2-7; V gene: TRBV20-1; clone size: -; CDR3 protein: CSARDYLNFYEQYF; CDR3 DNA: TGCAGTGCTAGGGACTACCTAAATTTCTACGAGCAGTACTTC
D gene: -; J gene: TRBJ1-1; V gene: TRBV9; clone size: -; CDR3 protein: CASSVATNTEAFF; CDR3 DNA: TGTGCCAGCAGCGTAGCAACGAACACTGAAGCTTTCTTT
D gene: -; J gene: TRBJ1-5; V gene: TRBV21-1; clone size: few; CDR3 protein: CANPQRTDSNQPQHF; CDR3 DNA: TGTGCCAACCCACAGAGGACAGATAGCAATCAGCCCCAGCATTTT
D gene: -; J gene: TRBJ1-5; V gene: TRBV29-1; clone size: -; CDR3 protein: CSVQSAGNQPQHF; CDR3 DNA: TGCAGCGTGCAGAGCGCGGGCAATCAGCCCCAGCATTTT
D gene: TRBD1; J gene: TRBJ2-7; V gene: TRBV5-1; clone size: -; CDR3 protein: CASSFDVTGAEQYF; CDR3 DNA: TGCGCCAGCAGCTTTGACGTGACAGGGGCAGAGCAGTACTTC
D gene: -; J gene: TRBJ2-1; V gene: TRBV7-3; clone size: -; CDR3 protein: CASSLGGIYNEQFF; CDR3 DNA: TGTGCCAGCAGCCTAGGGGGGATCTACAATGAGCAGTTCTTC
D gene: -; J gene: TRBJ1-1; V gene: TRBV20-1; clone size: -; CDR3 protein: CSAQQQLNTEAFF; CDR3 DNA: TGCAGTGCCCAGCAACAGTTGAACACTGAAGCTTTCTTT
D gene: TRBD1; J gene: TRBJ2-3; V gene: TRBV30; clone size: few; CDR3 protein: CAWSLGTARDTQYF; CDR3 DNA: TGTGCCTGGAGTCTTGGGACAGCTCGGGATACGCAGTATTTT
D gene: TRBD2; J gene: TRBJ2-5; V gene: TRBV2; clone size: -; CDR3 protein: CASSGPGTSGIPQETQYF; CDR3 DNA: TGTGCCAGCAGCGGTCCCGGGACTAGCGGGATACCCCAAGAGACCCAGTACTTC
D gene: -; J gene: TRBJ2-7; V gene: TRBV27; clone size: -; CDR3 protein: CASSQGNPYEQYF; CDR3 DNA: TGTGCCAGCAGTCAGGGGAACCCATACGAGCAGTACTTC
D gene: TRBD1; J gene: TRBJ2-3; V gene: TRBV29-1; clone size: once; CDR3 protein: CSVEWGGQGVFGTDTQYF; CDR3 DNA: TGCAGCGTTGAATGGGGGGGACAGGGTGTCTTCGGCACAGATACGCAGTATTTT
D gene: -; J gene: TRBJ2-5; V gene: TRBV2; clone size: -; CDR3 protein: CASRRYLGEGETQYF; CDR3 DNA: TGTGCCAGCAGGAGGTATCTAGGAGAGGGAGAGACCCAGTACTTC
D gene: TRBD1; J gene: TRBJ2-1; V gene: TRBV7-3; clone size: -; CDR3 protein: CASSPDRSYNEQFF; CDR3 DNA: TGTGCCAGCAGCCCGGACAGGTCCTACAATGAGCAGTTCTTC
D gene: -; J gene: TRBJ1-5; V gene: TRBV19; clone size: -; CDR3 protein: CASRPRVSNQPQHF; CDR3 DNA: TGTGCCAGTCGACCCAGGGTGAGCAATCAGCCCCAGCATTTT
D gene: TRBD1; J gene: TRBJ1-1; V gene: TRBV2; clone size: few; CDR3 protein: CASSEDRVQITEAFF; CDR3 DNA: TGTGCCAGCAGTGAGGACAGGGTTCAAATCACTGAAGCTTTCTTT
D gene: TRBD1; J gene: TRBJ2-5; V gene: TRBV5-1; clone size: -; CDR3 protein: CASSLAGGQETQYF; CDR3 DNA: TGCGCCAGCAGCTTGGCAGGGGGCCAAGAGACCCAGTACTTC
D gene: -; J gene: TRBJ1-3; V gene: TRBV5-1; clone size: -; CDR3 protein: CASSYDNSGNTIYF; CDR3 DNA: TGCGCCAGCAGCTACGACAACTCTGGAAACACCATATATTTT
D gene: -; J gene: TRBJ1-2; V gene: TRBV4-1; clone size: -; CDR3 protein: CASSQVGRGTNYGYTF; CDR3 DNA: TGCGCCAGCAGCCAAGTGGGACGGGGGACTAACTATGGCTACACCTTC
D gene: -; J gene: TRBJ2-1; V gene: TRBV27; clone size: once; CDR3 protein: CASSFETSSNEQFF; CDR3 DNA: TGTGCCAGCAGTTTCGAAACTAGCTCCAATGAGCAGTTCTTC
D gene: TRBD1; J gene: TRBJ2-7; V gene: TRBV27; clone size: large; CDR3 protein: CASRRQGSYEQYF; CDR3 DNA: TGTGCCAGCAGAAGACAGGGGAGCTACGAGCAGTACTTC
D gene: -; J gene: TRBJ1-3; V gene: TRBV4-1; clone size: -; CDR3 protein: CASSQGRGEAVRIGNTIYF; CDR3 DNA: TGCGCCAGCAGCCAAGGAAGGGGAGAGGCCGTTCGTATAGGAAACACCATATATTTT
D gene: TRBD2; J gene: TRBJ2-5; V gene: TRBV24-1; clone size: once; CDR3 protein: CATSDGQVAGGGETQYF; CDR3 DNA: TGTGCCACCAGTGACGGGCAGGTAGCGGGAGGGGGGGAGACCCAGTACTTC
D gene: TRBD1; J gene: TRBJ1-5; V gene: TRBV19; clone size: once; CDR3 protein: CASLDRGANQPQHF; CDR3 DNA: TGTGCCAGCCTCGACAGGGGAGCCAATCAGCCCCAGCATTTT
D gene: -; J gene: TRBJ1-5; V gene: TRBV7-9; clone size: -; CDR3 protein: CASSADGIQPQHF; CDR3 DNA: TGTGCCAGCAGCGCAGACGGAATACAGCCCCAGCATTTT
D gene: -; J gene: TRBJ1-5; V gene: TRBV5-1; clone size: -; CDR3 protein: CASSLLGGGNQPQHF; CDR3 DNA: TGCGCCAGCAGCTTATTAGGAGGTGGCAATCAGCCCCAGCATTTT
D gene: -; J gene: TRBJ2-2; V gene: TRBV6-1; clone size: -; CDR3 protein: CASSGYGELFF; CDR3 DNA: TGTGCCAGCAGTGGATACGGGGAGCTGTTTTTT
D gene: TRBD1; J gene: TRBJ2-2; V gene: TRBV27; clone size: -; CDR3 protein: CASSRDGQGRGTGELFF; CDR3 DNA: TGTGCCAGCAGTCGGGATGGACAGGGGAGGGGCACCGGGGAGCTGTTTTTT
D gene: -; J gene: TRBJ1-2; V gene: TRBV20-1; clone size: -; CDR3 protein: CSAEDRGSYGYTF; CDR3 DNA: TGCAGTGCTGAGGACAGAGGGTCCTATGGCTACACCTTC
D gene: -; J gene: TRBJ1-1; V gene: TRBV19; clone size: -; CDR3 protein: CASWRGESVTEAFF; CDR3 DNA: TGTGCCAGTTGGAGGGGGGAATCGGTCACTGAAGCTTTCTTT
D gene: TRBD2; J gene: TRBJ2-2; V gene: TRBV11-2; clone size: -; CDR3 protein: CASSLEPGTWEGEFVTGELFF; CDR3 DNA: TGTGCCAGCAGCTTAGAGCCCGGTACGTGGGAGGGCGAGTTTGTGACCGGGGAGCTGTTTTTT
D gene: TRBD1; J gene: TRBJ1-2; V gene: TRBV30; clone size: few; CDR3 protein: CAWSVPGQGAAGYTF; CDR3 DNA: TGTGCCTGGAGTGTACCGGGACAGGGGGCGGCTGGCTACACCTTC
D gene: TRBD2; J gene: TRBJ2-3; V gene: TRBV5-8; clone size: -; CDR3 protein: CASRGLASTDTQYF; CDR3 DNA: TGTGCCAGCAGGGGACTAGCTAGCACAGATACGCAGTATTTT
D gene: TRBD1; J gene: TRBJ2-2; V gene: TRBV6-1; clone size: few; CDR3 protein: CASKGTANTGELFF; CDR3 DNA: TGTGCCAGCAAAGGGACAGCGAACACCGGGGAGCTGTTTTTT
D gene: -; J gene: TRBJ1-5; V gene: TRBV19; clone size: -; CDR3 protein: CASRPGESNQPQHF; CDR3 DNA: TGTGCCAGTAGGCCCGGGGAAAGCAATCAGCCCCAGCATTTT
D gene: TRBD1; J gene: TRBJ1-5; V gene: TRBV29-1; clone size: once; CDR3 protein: CSVELTGGGGEPQHF; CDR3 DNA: TGCAGCGTTGAATTGACAGGGGGGGGCGGAGAGCCCCAGCATTTT
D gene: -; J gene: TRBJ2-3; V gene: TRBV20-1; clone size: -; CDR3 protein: CSARDLGPDTQYF; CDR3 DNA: TGCAGTGCTAGAGATCTTGGGCCAGATACGCAGTATTTT
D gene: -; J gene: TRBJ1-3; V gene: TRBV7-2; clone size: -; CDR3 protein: CASSLAAGNTIYF; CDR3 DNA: TGTGCCAGCAGCTTAGCGGCTGGAAACACCATATATTTT
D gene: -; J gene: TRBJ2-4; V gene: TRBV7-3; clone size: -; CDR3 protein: CASSLDRSGNIQYF; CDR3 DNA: TGTGCCAGCAGCTTAGACCGGAGCGGAAACATTCAGTACTTC
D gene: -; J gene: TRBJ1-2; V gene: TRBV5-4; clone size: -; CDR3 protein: CVSSLGGHLNYGYTF; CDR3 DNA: TGTGTCAGCAGCTTGGGGGGCCACCTTAACTATGGCTACACCTTC
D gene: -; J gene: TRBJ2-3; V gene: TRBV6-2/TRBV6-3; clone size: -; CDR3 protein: CASSRGERDTQYF; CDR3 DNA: TGTGCCAGCAGTAGGGGGGAGAGGGATACGCAGTATTTT
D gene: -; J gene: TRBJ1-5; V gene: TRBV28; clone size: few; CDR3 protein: CASSLLRHPQHF; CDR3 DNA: TGTGCCAGCAGTTTATTACGGCATCCCCAGCATTTT
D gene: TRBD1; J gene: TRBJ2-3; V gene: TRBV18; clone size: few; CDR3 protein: CASSPQGQWTDTQYF; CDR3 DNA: TGTGCCAGCTCACCACAGGGACAGTGGACAGATACGCAGTATTTT
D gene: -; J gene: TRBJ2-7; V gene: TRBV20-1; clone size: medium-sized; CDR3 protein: CSANLRGEQYF; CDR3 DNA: TGCAGTGCCAACTTACGTGGGGAGCAGTACTTC
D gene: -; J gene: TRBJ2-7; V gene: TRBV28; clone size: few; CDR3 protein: CASSLGGDTYEQYF; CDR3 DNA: TGTGCCAGCAGTCTAGGGGGGGACACCTACGAGCAGTACTTC
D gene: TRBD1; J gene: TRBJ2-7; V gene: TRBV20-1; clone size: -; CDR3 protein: CSARRGQGVTEQYF; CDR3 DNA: TGCAGTGCTAGGCGAGGACAGGGGGTCACCGAGCAGTACTTC